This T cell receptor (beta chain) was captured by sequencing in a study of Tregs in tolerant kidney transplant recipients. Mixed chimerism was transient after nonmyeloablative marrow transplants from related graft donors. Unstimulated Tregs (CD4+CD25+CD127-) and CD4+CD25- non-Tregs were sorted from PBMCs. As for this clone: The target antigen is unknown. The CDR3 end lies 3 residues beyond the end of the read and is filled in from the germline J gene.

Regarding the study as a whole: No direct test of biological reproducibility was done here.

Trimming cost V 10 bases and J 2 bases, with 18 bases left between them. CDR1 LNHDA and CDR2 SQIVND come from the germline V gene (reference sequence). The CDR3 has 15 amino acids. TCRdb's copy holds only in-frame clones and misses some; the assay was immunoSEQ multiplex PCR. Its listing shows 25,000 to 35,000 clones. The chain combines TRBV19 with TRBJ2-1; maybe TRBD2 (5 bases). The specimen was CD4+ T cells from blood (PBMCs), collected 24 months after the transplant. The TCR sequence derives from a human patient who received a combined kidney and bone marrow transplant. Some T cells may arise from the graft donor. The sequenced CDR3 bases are TGTGCCACCAGAACAACGGGGATGCCCTACAATGAG. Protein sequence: CATRTTGMPYNE. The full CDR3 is CATRTTGMPYNEQFF.